The 5 T cell receptor beta chains below come from one sample, sequenced in a study of shared clonotypes between healthy human individuals. Produced via immunoSEQ multiplex PCR; TCRdb's table is partial and in-frame only. This table holds 450,000 or so clones, around 77% found once. The sequencing sample was made of PBMCs. The receptors originated from a middle-aged woman in good health. Some clones in this sample may be carry-over from other donors' samples.

This chain uses TRBV2 with TRBJ2-5, with TRBD2 matching 7 bases. J lost 1 base, V lost 6 bases, and 2 bases had no gene match. The germline V gene encodes CDR1 SNHLY and CDR2 FYNNEI. This CDR3 contains 13 residues. CDR3 loop: CASSASGQETQYF. The CDR3 DNA reads as TGTGCCAGCAGCGCTAGCGGCCAAGAGACCCAGTACTTC.

A word on this clone: One end of the junction varies from germline; a read error may be responsible. The chain carries TRBV6-6 and TRBJ2-5; TRBD2 agrees at 8 bases. This CDR3 contains 16 residues. The germline V gene encodes CDR1 MNHNY and CDR2 SVGAGI (reference sequence). The CDR3 loop reads CASSYSSGGLSETRYF. CDR3 sequence (DNA): TGTGCCAGCAGTTATAGTTCGGGAGGGCTCTCCGAGACCCGGTACTTC.

This clone was detected once. As DNA, the CDR3 is TGTGCCAGCAGTTTAGGGGGACTATCTAGCACAGATACGCAGTATTTT. Protein sequence: CASSLGGLSSTDTQYF. This sequence joins TRBV27 and TRBJ2-3, with 7 bases aligning to TRBD2. The V segment lost 2 bases and the J segment 0 bases; nucleotides outside the gene matches: 5. The CDR3 loop spans 16 amino acids. Germline V lookup: CDR1 MNHEY, CDR2 SMNVEV (reference sequence).

This chain uses TRBV5-4 with TRBJ1-1; D unclear. The CDR3 is made up of 16 amino acids. In germline, CDR1 is SGHNT, CDR2 YYREEE (reference sequence). V lost 4 bases and J lost 2, with 18 bases in between. This CDR3 reads CASSPTAGAGNTEAFF. Here the CDR3 DNA reads TGTGCCAGCAGCCCGACCGCAGGTGCGGGCAACACTGAAGCTTTCTTT.

To note about this clone: A read error may explain this, as a much larger clone is one base away. This chain joins TRBV5-4 and TRBJ2-1; 7 nucleotides agree with TRBD2. After removal of 1 base from V and 4 bases from J, the junction contained 2 bases not matched to a gene. Germline V gene lookup returns CDR1 SGHNT and CDR2 YYREEE (reference sequence). The CDR3 consists of 14 residues. As DNA, the CDR3 is TGTGCCAGCAGCTTGCCTAGCGGATACAATGAGCAGTTCTTC. It codes for CASSLPSGYNEQFF.